This T cell receptor beta chain was recorded in a study of blood T cell repertoires in COVID-19. This CDR3 region has 16 residues. Germline CDR1 is LGHNA and CDR2 is YSLEER. The J segment lost 1 base and the V segment lost 0 bases, leaving 1 base of the junction unmatched. Profiled with immunoSEQ multiplex PCR; TCRdb holds only in-frame clones, not every one. The sample records 200,000 to 300,000 clones, about 90% being singletons. People in the exposed group encountered a COVID-19 case within 2 weeks before entering the study. The V gene is TRBV4-3, the J gene TRBJ2-1; TRBD2 agrees at 9 bases. The sample consisted of PBMCs or T cells enriched from blood (not recorded which). This clonotype was obtained from a middle-aged woman who had been exposed to COVID-19. The CDR3 reads CASSQDAGGSYNEQFF. The CDR3 nucleotides are TGCGCCAGCAGCCAAGATGCGGGAGGGTCCTACAATGAGCAGTTCTTC.